Below are 30 T cell receptor beta chains sequenced from a single sample in a study of CD8 T cells in ankylosing spondylitis. MiXCR was run by TCRdb on the 5' RACE reads, yielding one entry per CDR3 protein. The sample lists fewer than 400,000 distinct CDR3 sequences, roughly 15% occurring once. Sequencing was performed on blood, either unsorted or a sorted T cell fraction (not recorded which). Source of these receptors: a male donor with ankylosing spondylitis or in good health (not recorded which).

The chain couples TRBV3-1 to TRBJ2-1; possible D gene TRBD2, 6 bases. Germline V gene sequence: CDR1 LGHDT, CDR2 YNNKEL (reference sequence). Trimming stripped 2 bases from V and 4 bases from J, with 15 bases between. This CDR3 has 16 residues. CDR3 coding DNA: TGTGCCAGCAGCCAAAGGGGCGGGGTCGATTACAATGAGCAGTTCTTC. Encoded protein: CASSQRGGVDYNEQFF.

The sample holds a few counts of this clonotype. This rearrangement joins TRBV11-2 to TRBJ2-3, with 9 bases matching TRBD2. Per the germline V gene, CDR1 is SGHAT and CDR2 is FQNNGV. Trimming cost V 0 bases and J 6 bases; bases outside gene matches: 13. This CDR3 is 18 amino acids long. The CDR3 loop reads CASSLDRGGLAFSDTQYF. CDR3 in DNA: TGTGCCAGCAGCTTAGATCGAGGGGGACTAGCCTTTTCGGATACGCAGTATTTT.

The sample holds many counts of this clonotype. The chain carries TRBV9 and TRBJ2-3, with D unclear. Germline V lookup: CDR1 SGDLS, CDR2 YYNGEE. V was cut by 0 bases and J by 6 bases, with 5 bases left in between. The CDR3 loop spans 12 amino acids. The CDR3 sequence: CASSVVLDTQYF. CDR3 nucleotide sequence: TGTGCCAGCAGCGTAGTGTTGGATACGCAGTATTTT.

This clonotype has only a few counts. The chain employs TRBV5-1 and TRBJ2-7; D not resolved. CDR1 is SGHRS, CDR2 YFSETQ, per germline. The CDR3 runs 13 residues. V was cut by 2 bases and J by 4 bases, with 10 bases left in between. CDR3: CASSFRVRYEQYF. The CDR3 nucleotides read TGCGCCAGCAGCTTTAGGGTCAGATACGAGCAGTACTTC.

V usage is TRBV7-2 and J usage is TRBJ2-1; D may match TRBD1 or TRBD2 (6 bases each). Trimming stripped 4 bases from V and 8 bases from J, with 21 bases between. This CDR3 has 16 residues. CDR1 and CDR2 from the germline V gene are SGHTA and FQGNSA. CDR3 protein: CASSSWGPLGGDEQFF. DNA for the CDR3: TGTGCCAGCAGCTCCTGGGGTCCCCTCGGGGGCGATGAGCAGTTCTTC.

This clonotype was observed a handful of times. The rearrangement uses TRBV5-1 and TRBJ1-3; 7 bases line up with TRBD1. The CDR3 is 15 amino acids. Trimming at V came to 1 base and at J to 3 bases, leaving 4 bases not matched to a gene. Germline assignment: CDR1 SGHRS and CDR2 YFSETQ. The CDR3 region is CASSLTGVLGNTIYF. CDR3 in DNA: TGCGCCAGCAGCTTGACAGGGGTACTTGGAAACACCATATATTTT.

The table lists this clonotype with many counts. The chain has TRBV12-3 or TRBV12-4 and TRBJ1-1; D call uncertain. The CDR3 has 12 residues. V lost 3 bases to trimming and J lost 3 bases, with 5 bases between them. Written as DNA, the CDR3 is TGTGCCAGCAGTTTGGGCGACACTGAAGCTTTCTTT. Translation gives CASSLGDTEAFF.

This clonotype turned up a few times. The gene calls are TRBV7-9 and TRBJ2-7; D assignment may be TRBD1 or TRBD2 (7 bases each). V was pared by 10 bases and J by 1 base, with 20 bases between. This CDR3 is 15 amino acids long. The V gene's germline CDR1 is SEHNR and CDR2 FQNEAQ (reference sequence). As DNA, the CDR3 is TGTGCCACCTCACGGGGGGAGACAGGGTCCTACGAGCAGTACTTC. It yields the protein CATSRGETGSYEQYF.

Many counts were recorded for this clonotype. The rearrangement joins TRBV5-6 to TRBJ2-1; no clear D. The CDR3 runs to 14 residues. Per germline, CDR1 SGHDT and CDR2 YYEEEE. Trimming took 0 bases from V and 6 from J, leaving 10 bases between them. The DNA for the CDR3 is TGTGCCAGCAGCTTGGAGGCAGACGCCAATGAGCAGTTCTTC. Translated, it gives CASSLEADANEQFF.

This chain joins TRBV9 and TRBJ2-3, with a weak D call TRBD1 (6 bases). The CDR3 is made up of 17 amino acids. Per germline, CDR1 SGDLS and CDR2 YYNGEE. V shed 0 bases and J shed 1 base, with 15 bases lying between them. The CDR3 nucleotides read TGTGCCAGCAGCGTAGCAGGGGTGAGGTTCGGCACAGATACGCAGTATTTT. Protein sequence: CASSVAGVRFGTDTQYF.

Ten or more counts support this clonotype. The chain is built from TRBV29-1 and TRBJ1-1, with D possibly matching TRBD1 (6 bases). CDR3 length: 11 residues. Trimming shortened V by 6 bases and J by 6 bases, and 11 bases separated the two germline ends. CDR1 SQVTM and CDR2 ANQGSEA come from the germline V gene. The CDR3 coding sequence is TGCAGCGTAAACGGGGGGCCTGAAGCTTTCTTT. Translating gives CSVNGGPEAFF.

The rearrangement uses TRBV5-6 and TRBJ1-2, with D uncertain. The CDR3 length is 15 residues. V dropped 2 bases and J dropped 1 base, with 12 bases sitting between them. Germline CDR1 reads SGHDT; CDR2 reads YYEEEE. The CDR3 here is CASSFSPELNYGYTF. The CDR3 nucleotides read TGTGCCAGCAGCTTCAGCCCAGAACTTAACTATGGCTACACCTTC.

The chain links TRBV5-1 to TRBJ2-5, with TRBD2 identical over 10 bases. This CDR3 spans 17 amino acids. The V gene end was trimmed by 0 bases and the J gene end by 3 bases; junction bases not matched to a gene: 8. Germline V CDR1 and CDR2: SGHRS, YFSETQ. The CDR3 region is CASSLASGGFKEETQYF. CDR3 coding DNA: TGCGCCAGCAGCTTGGCTAGCGGGGGTTTTAAGGAAGAGACCCAGTACTTC.

This rearrangement joins TRBV25-1 to TRBJ2-5; TRBD1 matches at 8 bases. The CDR3 covers 17 residues. Germline values: CDR1 MGHDK, CDR2 SYGVNS. J gave up 4 bases and V 3 bases, and 13 bases lay outside the gene matches. The CDR3 coding sequence is TGTGCCAGCAGTGACCACGGCCAGACAGGGGCCCTAGAGACCCAGTACTTC. Residues: CASSDHGQTGALETQYF. The complete variable domain, with remaining parts taken from reference TRBV25-1 and TRBJ2-5, reads EADIYQTPRYLVIGTGKKITLECSQTMGHDKMYWYQQDPGMELHLIHYSYGVNSTEKGDLSSESTVSRIRTEHFPLTLESARPSHTSQYLCASSDHGQTGALETQYFGPGTRLLVL.

The chain is built from TRBV5-1 and TRBJ2-7; 7 nucleotides match TRBD2. The CDR3 runs 15 residues. Germline V lookup: CDR1 SGHRS, CDR2 YFSETQ. V shed 4 bases and J 0 bases; nucleotides not matched to a gene: 7. The DNA for the CDR3 is TGCGCCAGCAGCCGATCCGGGGGGAGCTCCTACGAGCAGTACTTC. Translating it yields CASSRSGGSSYEQYF. The complete variable domain, with remaining parts taken from reference TRBV5-1 and TRBJ2-7, reads KAGVTQTPRYLIKTRGQQVTLSCSPISGHRSVSWYQQTPGQGLQFLFEYFSETQRNKGNFPGRFSGRQFSNSRSEMNVSTLELGDSALYLCASSRSGGSSYEQYFGPGTRLTVT.

The table lists this clonotype with many counts. The chain employs TRBV6-5 and TRBJ2-7, with 8 bases matching TRBD2. V was clipped by 3 bases and J by 3 bases; unmatched bases: 7. The CDR3 runs to 15 residues. Germline CDR1 and CDR2: MNHEY and SVGAGI. CDR3: CASSYSGGWYYEQYF. Written as DNA, the CDR3 is TGTGCCAGCAGTTATTCGGGGGGGTGGTACTACGAGCAGTACTTC.

This clonotype was detected a few times. J is TRBJ2-3 and V is TRBV20-1; tentatively, D is TRBD2 (7 bases). The CDR3 extends over 15 amino acids. Trimming took off 0 bases at V and 1 base at J, with 11 bases between the two ends. Germline CDR1 DFQATT, CDR2 SNEGSKA (reference sequence). The CDR3: CSAREGGGRTDTQYF. For the CDR3, the DNA is TGCAGTGCTAGAGAGGGCGGGGGCCGCACAGATACGCAGTATTTT.

This clonotype was counted only a few times. The chain uses TRBV6-5 and TRBJ2-1, with unresolved D. The V gene lost 7 bases and the J gene lost 14 bases, with 15 bases spanning the gap. The CDR3 contains 11 residues. Germline V gene lookup returns CDR1 MNHEY and CDR2 SVGAGI. The CDR3 reads CASNLLGREFF. In DNA form, the CDR3 reads TGTGCCAGCAACCTACTCGGTCGGGAGTTCTTC.

This clonotype was counted many times. DNA of the CDR3: TGTGCCAGCAGTTTAAGAGGGGCTTACACTGAAGCTTTCTTT. Translating it yields CASSLRGAYTEAFF. J is TRBJ1-1 and V is TRBV12-3 or TRBV12-4; D might be TRBD1 (5 bases). CDR3 size: 14 residues. V was cut by 2 bases and J by 3 bases, with 10 bases left in between.

V gene TRBV2 combines with J gene TRBJ1-1, with TRBD1 as a possible D gene (6 bases). This CDR3 is 14 amino acids long. Germline CDR1 SNHLY, CDR2 FYNNEI. Trimming left V 4 bases short and J 5 bases short, with 14 bases between. Here the CDR3 reads CASSVGGLMTEAFF. The CDR3 DNA follows: TGTGCCAGCAGTGTGGGGGGGCTGATGACTGAAGCTTTCTTT.

V usage is TRBV10-3 and J usage is TRBJ1-4; 9 bases line up with TRBD1. V lost 10 bases, J lost 4 bases, and 7 bases stayed unmatched. CDR1 is ENHRY and CDR2 is SYGVKD in the germline V gene. The CDR3 consists of 14 residues. For the CDR3, the DNA is TGTGCCACCTCCTGGACAGGGGATAATGAAAAACTGTTTTTT. As protein: CATSWTGDNEKLFF.

In its sample, this clonotype was seen many times. The chain carries TRBV2 and TRBJ2-1; TRBD1 or TRBD2 may be the D gene (5 bases each). CDR3 length equals 15 residues. Germline CDR1 and CDR2: SNHLY and FYNNEI. Trimming removed 2 bases at V and 0 bases at J, with 8 bases between. CDR3: CASSEQGTSYNEQFF. For the CDR3, the DNA is TGTGCCAGCAGTGAACAAGGGACCTCCTACAATGAGCAGTTCTTC.

The chain uses TRBV3-1 and TRBJ1-1, with D maybe TRBD1 (6 bases). Germline-derived CDR1 and CDR2 are LGHDT and YNNKEL (reference sequence). This CDR3 is built from 14 residues. The germline V and J ends were trimmed by 4 bases and 4 bases, with 13 bases remaining between them. As DNA, the CDR3 is TGTGCCAGCAGCCTCCGTGAAGGGGGCACTGAAGCTTTCTTT. Translating it yields CASSLREGGTEAFF.

This clonotype was counted between two and nine times. The chain is built from TRBV4-1 and TRBJ2-4, with 8 positions matching TRBD2. V gave up 0 bases and J gave up 0 bases; unmatched junction bases: 7. Per germline, CDR1 MGHRA and CDR2 YSYEKL. This CDR3 has 18 amino acids. CDR3 nucleotides: TGCGCCAGCAGCCAAGATCAGTCACTAGCGGCAGCCAAAAACATTCAGTACTTC. Residues: CASSQDQSLAAAKNIQYF.

In its sample, this clonotype was seen many times. The chain is built from TRBV12-3 or TRBV12-4 and TRBJ1-1; possible D gene TRBD1, 6 bases. V was clipped by 7 bases and J by 2 bases, with 14 bases between them. The CDR3 spans 14 residues. CDR3 nucleotide sequence: TGTGCCAGCATTCCGGGCAGGGGTAACACTGAAGCTTTCTTT. Translating gives CASIPGRGNTEAFF.

This clonotype was seen many times. This chain connects TRBV29-1 to TRBJ1-5; D gene uncertain. Germline CDR1 reads SQVTM; CDR2 reads ANQGSEA. This CDR3 comprises 14 residues. Trimming shortened V by 4 bases and J by 2 bases, and 12 bases separated the two germline ends. The CDR3 coding sequence is TGCAGCGTTGCCACGGGCTCGGGCAATCAGCCCCAGCATTTT. Residues: CSVATGSGNQPQHF.

This clonotype was seen a handful of times. The genes are TRBV30 and TRBJ1-5, with 11 positions matching TRBD1. CDR3 size: 12 residues. Germline V gives CDR1 GTSNPN, CDR2 SVGIG (reference sequence). Germline trimming cut 5 bases from V and 6 bases from J; bases unmatched to any gene: 0. The CDR3 nucleotides read TGTGCCTGGGGACAGGGGGCTCAGCCCCAGCATTTT. Translation gives CAWGQGAQPQHF.

The chain uses TRBV6-5 and TRBJ1-2; D gene unclear. The CDR3 extends over 12 amino acids. Germline V gene data show CDR1 as MNHEY and CDR2 as SVGAGI. Trimming removed 8 bases from V and 4 bases from J, with 11 bases in between. The CDR3 nucleotides read TGTGCCAGCCTCGATTTTTCCTATGGCTACACCTTC. This codes for CASLDFSYGYTF.

V is TRBV4-1 and J is TRBJ2-3, with 14 bases lining up with TRBD2. Trimming at V came to 3 bases and at J to 2 bases, leaving 4 bases not matched to a gene. Per germline, CDR1 MGHRA and CDR2 YSYEKL. The CDR3 spans 17 residues. CDR3 bases: TGCGCCAGCAGCCAGGGGACTAGCGGGAGTTCCACAGATACGCAGTATTTT. Translation: CASSQGTSGSSTDTQYF.

The table lists this clonotype with a few counts. The rearrangement joins TRBV9 to TRBJ1-1; weak D call: TRBD1 (5 bases). V lost 4 bases and J lost 7, with 20 bases in between. The CDR3 is 15 residues long. Germline values: CDR1 SGDLS, CDR2 YYNGEE. The CDR3 nucleotides read TGTGCCAGCAGCCCCACACTGGGGGGTAATGGTGAAGCTTTCTTT. It specifies CASSPTLGGNGEAFF.